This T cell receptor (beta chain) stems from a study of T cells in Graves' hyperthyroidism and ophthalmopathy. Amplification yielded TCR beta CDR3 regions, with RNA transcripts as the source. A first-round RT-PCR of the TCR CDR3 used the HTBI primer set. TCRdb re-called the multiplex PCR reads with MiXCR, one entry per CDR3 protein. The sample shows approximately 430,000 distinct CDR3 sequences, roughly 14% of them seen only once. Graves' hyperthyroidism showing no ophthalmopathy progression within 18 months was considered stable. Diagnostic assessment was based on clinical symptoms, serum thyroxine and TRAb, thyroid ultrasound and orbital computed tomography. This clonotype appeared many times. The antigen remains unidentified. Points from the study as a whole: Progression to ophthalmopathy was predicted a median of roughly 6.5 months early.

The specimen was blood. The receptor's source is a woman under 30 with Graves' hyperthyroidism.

CDR3 protein: CASSYSKDRVTSYNEQFF. DNA for the CDR3: TGTGCCAGCAGTTACTCGAAGGACAGGGTGACGTCCTACAATGAGCAGTTCTTC. The chain carries TRBV6-5 and TRBJ2-1; 8 bases match TRBD1. With 0 bases clipped from V and 1 base from J, the junction kept 8 bases outside the gene matches. The CDR3 is 18 amino acids. Germline-derived CDR1 and CDR2 are MNHEY and SVGAGI.